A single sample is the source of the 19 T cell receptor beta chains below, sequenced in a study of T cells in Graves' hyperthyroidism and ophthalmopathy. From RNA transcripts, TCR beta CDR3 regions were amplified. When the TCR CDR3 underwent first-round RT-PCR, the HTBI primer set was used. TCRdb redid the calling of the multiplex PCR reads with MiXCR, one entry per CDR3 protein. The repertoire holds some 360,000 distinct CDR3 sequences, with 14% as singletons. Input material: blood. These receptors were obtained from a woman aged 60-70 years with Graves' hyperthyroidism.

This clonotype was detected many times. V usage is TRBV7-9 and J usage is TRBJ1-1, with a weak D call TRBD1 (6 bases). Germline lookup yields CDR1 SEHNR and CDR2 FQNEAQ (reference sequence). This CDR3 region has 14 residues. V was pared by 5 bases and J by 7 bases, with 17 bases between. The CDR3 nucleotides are TGTGCCAGCAGCATCCAACAGGGAGGTAGTGAAGCTTTCTTT. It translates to CASSIQQGGSEAFF. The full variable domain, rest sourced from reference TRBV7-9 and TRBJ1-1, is DTGVSQNPRHKITKRGQNVTFRCDPISEHNRLYWYRQTLGQGPEFLTYFQNEAQLEKSRLLSDRFSAERPKGSFSTLEIQRTEQGDSAMYLCASSIQQGGSEAFFGQGTRLTVV.

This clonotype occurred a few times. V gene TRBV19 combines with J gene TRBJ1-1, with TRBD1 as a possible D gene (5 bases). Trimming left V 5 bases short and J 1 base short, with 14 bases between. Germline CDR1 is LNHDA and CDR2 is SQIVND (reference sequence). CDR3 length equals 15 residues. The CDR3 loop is CASSSQGTSNTEAFF. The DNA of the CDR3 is TGTGCCAGTAGTTCGCAGGGAACTTCGAACACTGAAGCTTTCTTT.

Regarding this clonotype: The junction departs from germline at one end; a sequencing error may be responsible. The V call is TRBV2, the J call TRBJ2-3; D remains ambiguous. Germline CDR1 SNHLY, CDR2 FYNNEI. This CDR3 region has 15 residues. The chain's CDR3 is CAGRPTIPSTDTQYF. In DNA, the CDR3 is TGTGCCGGCAGACCTACAATTCCTAGCACAGATACGCAGTATTTT.

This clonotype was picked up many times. In nucleotides, the CDR3 is TGTGCCAGCTCACCGTCTTCCGGGACCATCACCGGGGAGCTGTTTTTT. It translates to CASSPSSGTITGELFF. The rearrangement uses TRBV18 and TRBJ2-2; the D call may be TRBD1 or TRBD2 (5 bases each). V dropped 3 bases and J dropped 4 bases, with 15 bases sitting between them. This CDR3 comprises 16 residues. Germline V gene data show CDR1 as KGHSH and CDR2 as LQKENI.

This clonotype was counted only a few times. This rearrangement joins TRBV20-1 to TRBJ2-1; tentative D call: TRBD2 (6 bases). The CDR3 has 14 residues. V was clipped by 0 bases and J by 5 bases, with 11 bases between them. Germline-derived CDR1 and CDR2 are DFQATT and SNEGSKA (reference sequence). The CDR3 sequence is CSARDPTRNNEQFF. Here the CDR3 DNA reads TGCAGTGCTAGAGATCCGACTAGGAACAATGAGCAGTTCTTC.

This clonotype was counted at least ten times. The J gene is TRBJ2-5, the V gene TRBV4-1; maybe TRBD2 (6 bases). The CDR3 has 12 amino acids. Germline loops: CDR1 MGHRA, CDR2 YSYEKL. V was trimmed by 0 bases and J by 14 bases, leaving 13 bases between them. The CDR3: CASSQERGTLYF. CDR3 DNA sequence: TGCGCCAGCAGCCAAGAACGCGGGACCCTATACTTC.

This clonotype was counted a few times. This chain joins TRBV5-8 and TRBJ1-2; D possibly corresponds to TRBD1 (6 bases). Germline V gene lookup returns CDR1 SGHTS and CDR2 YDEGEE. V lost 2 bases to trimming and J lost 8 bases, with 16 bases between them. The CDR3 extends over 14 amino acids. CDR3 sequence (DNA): TGTGCCAGCAGCTTAGTTAACAGGGTCGACGGCTACACCTTC. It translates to CASSLVNRVDGYTF.

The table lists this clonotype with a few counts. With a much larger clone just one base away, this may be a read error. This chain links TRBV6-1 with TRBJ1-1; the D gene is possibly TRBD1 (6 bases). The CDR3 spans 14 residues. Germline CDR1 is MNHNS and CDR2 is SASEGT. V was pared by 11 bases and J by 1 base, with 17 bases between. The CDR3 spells CACIEGGSNTEAFF. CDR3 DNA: TGTGCCTGCATCGAAGGGGGATCGAACACTGAAGCTTTCTTT.

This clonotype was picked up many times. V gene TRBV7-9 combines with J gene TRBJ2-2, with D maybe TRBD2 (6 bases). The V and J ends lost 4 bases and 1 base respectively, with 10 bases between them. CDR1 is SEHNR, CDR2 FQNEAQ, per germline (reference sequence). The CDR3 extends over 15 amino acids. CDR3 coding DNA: TGTGCCAGCAGCTCTCCCGGGGGGAACACCGGGGAGCTGTTTTTT. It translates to CASSSPGGNTGELFF.

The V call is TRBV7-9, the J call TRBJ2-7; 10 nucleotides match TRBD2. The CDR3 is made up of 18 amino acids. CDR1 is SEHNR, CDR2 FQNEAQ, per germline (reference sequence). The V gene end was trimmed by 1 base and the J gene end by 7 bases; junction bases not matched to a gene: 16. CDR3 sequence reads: CASSLVRPSGSNIREQYF. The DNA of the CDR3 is TGTGCCAGCAGCTTAGTTCGGCCTAGCGGGAGTAACATCCGGGAGCAGTACTTC.

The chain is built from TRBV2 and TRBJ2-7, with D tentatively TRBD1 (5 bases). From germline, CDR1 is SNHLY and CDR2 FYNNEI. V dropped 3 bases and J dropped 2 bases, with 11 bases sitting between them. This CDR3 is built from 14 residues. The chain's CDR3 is CASSERRGPYEQYF. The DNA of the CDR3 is TGTGCCAGCAGTGAGCGTAGGGGCCCCTACGAGCAGTACTTC.

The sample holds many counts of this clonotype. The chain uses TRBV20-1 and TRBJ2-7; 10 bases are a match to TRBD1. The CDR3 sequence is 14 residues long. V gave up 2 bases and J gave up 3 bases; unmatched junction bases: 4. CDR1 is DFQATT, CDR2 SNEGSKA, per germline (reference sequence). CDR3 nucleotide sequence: TGCAGTGCTAGATGGGACAGGGGATTCTACGAGCAGTACTTC. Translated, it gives CSARWDRGFYEQYF.

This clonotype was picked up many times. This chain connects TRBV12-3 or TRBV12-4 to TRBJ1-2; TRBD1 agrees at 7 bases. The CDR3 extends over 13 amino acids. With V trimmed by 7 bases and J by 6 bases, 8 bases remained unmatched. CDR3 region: CASTEQGSNGYTF. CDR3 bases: TGTGCCAGCACCGAACAGGGGTCGAATGGCTACACCTTC.

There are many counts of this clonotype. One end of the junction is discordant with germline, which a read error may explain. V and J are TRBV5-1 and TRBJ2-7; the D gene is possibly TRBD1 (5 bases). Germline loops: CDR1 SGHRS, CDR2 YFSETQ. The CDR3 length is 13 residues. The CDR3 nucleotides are TGTGCCAGCAGCCTGGGGCGGTCTGGCGAGCAGTACTTC. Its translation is CASSLGRSGEQYF.

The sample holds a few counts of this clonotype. The CDR3 DNA follows: TGTGCCAGCAGTTTATTCGGGGATTACTATGGCTACACCTTC. It yields the protein CASSLFGDYYGYTF. This chain connects TRBV27 to TRBJ1-2; D unclear. The CDR3 covers 14 residues. Germline CDR1 reads MNHEY; CDR2 reads SMNVEV (reference sequence). Trimming stripped 1 base from V and 3 bases from J, with 9 bases between.

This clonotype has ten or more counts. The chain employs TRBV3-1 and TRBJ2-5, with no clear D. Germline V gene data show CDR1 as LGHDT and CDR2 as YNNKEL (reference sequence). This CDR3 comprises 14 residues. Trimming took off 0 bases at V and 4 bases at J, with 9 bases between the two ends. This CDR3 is CASSQDTRPETQYF. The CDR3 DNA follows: TGTGCCAGCAGCCAAGATACCCGCCCAGAGACCCAGTACTTC.

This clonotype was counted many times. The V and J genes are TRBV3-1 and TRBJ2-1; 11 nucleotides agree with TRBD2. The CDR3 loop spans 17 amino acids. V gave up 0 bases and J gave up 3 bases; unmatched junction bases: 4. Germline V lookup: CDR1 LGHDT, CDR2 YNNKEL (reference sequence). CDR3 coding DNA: TGTGCCAGCAGCCAAGAGGGGCTAGCGGGAGGCTACAATGAGCAGTTCTTC. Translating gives CASSQEGLAGGYNEQFF.

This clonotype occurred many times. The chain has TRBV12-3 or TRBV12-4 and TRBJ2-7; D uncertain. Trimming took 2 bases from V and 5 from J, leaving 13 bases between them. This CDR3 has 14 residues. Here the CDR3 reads CASSLQQTGHEQYF. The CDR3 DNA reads TGTGCCAGCAGTTTACAGCAAACCGGCCACGAGCAGTACTTC.

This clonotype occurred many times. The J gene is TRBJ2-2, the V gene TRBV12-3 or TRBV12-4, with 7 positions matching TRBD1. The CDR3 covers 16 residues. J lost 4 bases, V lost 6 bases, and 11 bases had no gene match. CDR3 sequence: CASSLTPGTVTGELFF. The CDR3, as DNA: TGTGCCAGCAGCCTAACCCCCGGGACAGTCACCGGGGAGCTGTTTTTT.